Each of the 6 T cell receptor beta chains below was sequenced from the same sample in a study of response to subunit inactivated influenza vaccine. TCRdb called the RT-PCR reads again in MiXCR, with one record for every CDR3 protein. Of about 780,000 distinct CDR3 sequences detected, around a sixth appear once; the ten largest clones hold 11%. The material was PBMCs from blood, obtained 5 to 6 days after vaccination. These receptors all stem from a man in his fifties or sixties who received an inactivated influenza vaccine.

With respect to this clonotype: This is likely a read error, given that the CDR3 carries no conserved phenylalanine or tryptophan at its end. This chain links TRBV20-1 with TRBJ2-1, with 13 bases identical to TRBD2. Germline trimming cut 5 bases from V and 0 bases from J; bases unmatched to any gene: 4. Germline values: CDR1 DFQATT, CDR2 SNEGSKA (reference sequence). The CDR3 extends over 16 amino acids. The DNA of the CDR3 is TGCAGTGCTGGGGGACTAGCGGGATCCTCCTACAATGAGCAGTTCTTA. It is translated as CSAGGLAGSSYNEQFL.

The chain joins TRBV11-2 to TRBJ2-1; D call uncertain. This CDR3 has 15 residues. CDR1 is SGHAT and CDR2 is FQNNGV in the germline V gene. V was trimmed by 3 bases and J by 8 bases, leaving 17 bases between them. As DNA, the CDR3 is TGTGCCAGCAGCTTCACCCTAGTGTCTCTCGATGAGCAGTTCTTC. This sequence encodes CASSFTLVSLDEQFF. The full variable domain, rest sourced from reference TRBV11-2 and TRBJ2-1, is EAGVAQSPRYKIIEKRQSVAFWCNPISGHATLYWYQQILGQGPKLLIQFQNNGVVDDSQLPKDRFSAERLKGVDSTLKIQPAKLEDSAVYLCASSFTLVSLDEQFFGPGTRLTVL.

This clonotype was found a few times. The rearrangement joins TRBV5-6 to TRBJ2-5; 8 positions agree with TRBD2. J lost 2 bases, V lost 5 bases, and 5 bases had no gene match. The CDR3 spans 14 residues. The V gene's germline CDR1 is SGHDT and CDR2 YYEEEE. The CDR3 coding sequence is TGTGCCAGCAGTACGGGACTAGTGCAAGAGACCCAGTACTTC. Protein product: CASSTGLVQETQYF.

This clonotype was seen a handful of times. The J gene is TRBJ2-5, the V gene TRBV6-5; tentative D call: TRBD2 (6 bases). With 2 bases removed from V and 0 bases from J, the gap between germline ends came to 10 bases. Germline-derived CDR1 and CDR2 are MNHEY and SVGAGI. The CDR3 is 15 residues long. CDR3 in amino acids: CASSYGGANQETQYF. The CDR3 nucleotides read TGTGCCAGCAGTTACGGCGGGGCCAACCAAGAGACCCAGTACTTC.

The chain joins TRBV12-3 or TRBV12-4 to TRBJ2-1; unclear D gene. The CDR3 spans 13 residues. With 5 bases removed from V and 3 bases from J, the gap between germline ends came to 8 bases. CDR3 sequence reads: CASSLKIYNEQFF. In nucleotides, the CDR3 is TGTGCCAGCAGTCTGAAAATCTACAATGAGCAGTTCTTC.

This clonotype has just a few counts. The gene calls are TRBV12-3 or TRBV12-4 and TRBJ1-1, with TRBD1 matching over 9 bases. V shed 6 bases and J 11 bases; nucleotides not matched to a gene: 13. The length of the CDR3 is 14 residues. CDR3 residues: CASRKQTRTGEAFF. CDR3 in DNA: TGTGCCAGCAGAAAACAGACTAGGACAGGGGAGGCTTTCTTT.